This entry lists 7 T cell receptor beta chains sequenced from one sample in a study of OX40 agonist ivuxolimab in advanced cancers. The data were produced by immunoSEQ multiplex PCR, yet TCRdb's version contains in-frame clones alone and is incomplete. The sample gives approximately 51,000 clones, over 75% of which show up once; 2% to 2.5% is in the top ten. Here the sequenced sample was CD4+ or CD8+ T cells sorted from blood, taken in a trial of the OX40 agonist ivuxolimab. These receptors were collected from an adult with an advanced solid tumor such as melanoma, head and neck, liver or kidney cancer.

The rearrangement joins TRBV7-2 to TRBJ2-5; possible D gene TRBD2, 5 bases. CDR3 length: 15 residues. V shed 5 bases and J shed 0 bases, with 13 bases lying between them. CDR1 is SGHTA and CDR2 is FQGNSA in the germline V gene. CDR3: CASSPSLDYQETQYF. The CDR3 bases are TGTGCCAGCAGCCCAAGCCTGGACTACCAAGAGACCCAGTACTTC.

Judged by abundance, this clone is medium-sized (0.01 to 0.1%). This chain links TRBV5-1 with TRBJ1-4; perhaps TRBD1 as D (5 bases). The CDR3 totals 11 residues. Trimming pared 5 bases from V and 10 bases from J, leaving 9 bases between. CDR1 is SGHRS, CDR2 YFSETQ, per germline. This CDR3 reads CASSQGRKLFF. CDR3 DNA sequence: TGCGCCAGCAGTCAGGGTAGAAAACTGTTTTTT.

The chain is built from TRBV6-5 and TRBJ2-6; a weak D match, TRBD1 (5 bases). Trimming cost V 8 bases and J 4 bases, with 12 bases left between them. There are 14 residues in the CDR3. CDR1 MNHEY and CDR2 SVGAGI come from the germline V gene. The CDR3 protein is CASLQGSGANVLTF. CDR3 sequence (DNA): TGTGCCAGCCTTCAGGGTTCCGGGGCCAACGTCCTGACTTTC.

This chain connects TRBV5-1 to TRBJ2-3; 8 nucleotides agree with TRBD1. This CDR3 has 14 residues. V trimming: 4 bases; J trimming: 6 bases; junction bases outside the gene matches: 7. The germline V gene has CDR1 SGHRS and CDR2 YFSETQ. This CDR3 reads CASSRGQGRDTQYF. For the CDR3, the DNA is TGCGCCAGCAGCCGAGGACAGGGTAGGGATACGCAGTATTTT.

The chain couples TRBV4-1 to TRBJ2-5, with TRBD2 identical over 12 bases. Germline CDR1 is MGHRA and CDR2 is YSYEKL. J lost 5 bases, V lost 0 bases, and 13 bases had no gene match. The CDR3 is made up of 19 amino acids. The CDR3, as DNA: TGCGCCAGCAGCCAAGATGAGCCAAAACTAGCGGGAGGAAGGGAGACCCAGTACTTC. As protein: CASSQDEPKLAGGRETQYF.

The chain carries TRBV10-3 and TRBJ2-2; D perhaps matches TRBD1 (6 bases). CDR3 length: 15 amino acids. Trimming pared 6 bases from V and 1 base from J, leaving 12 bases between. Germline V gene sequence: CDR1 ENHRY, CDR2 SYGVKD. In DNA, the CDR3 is TGTGCCATCAGGACCGGGACACTGAACACCGGGGAGCTGTTTTTT. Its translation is CAIRTGTLNTGELFF.

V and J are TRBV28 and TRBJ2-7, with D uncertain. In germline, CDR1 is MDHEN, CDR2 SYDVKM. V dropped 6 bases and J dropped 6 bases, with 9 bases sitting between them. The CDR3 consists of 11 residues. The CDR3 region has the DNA TGTGCCAGCAGCACCGTACGCGAGCAGTACTTC. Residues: CASSTVREQYF.